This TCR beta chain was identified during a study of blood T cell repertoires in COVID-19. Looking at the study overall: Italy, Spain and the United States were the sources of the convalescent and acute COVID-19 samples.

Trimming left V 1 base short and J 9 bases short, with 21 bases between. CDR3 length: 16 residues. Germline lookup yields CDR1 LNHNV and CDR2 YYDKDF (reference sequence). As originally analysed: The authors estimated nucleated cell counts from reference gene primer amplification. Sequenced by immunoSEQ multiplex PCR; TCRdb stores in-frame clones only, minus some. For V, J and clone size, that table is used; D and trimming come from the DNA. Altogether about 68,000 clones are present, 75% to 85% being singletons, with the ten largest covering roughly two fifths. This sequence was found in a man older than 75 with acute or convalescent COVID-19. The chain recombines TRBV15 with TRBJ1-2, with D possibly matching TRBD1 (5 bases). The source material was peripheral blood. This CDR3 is CATSRGVKQARMSYTF. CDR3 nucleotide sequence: TGTGCCACCAGCAGAGGGGTGAAACAGGCTCGGATGAGCTACACCTTC.